The sequence of this TCR beta chain was determined in a study of siplizumab effects on memory and regulatory T cells. Study results and caveats: Just a small share of alloreactive clones was traced back to unstimulated subsets. Siplizumab cultures yielded proliferating Tregs whose suppressive function was not confirmed.

The V segment lost 3 bases and the J segment 5 bases; nucleotides outside the gene matches: 21. The CDR3 sequence is 20 residues long. Germline V gene lookup returns CDR1 MGHRA and CDR2 YSYEKL. As to this clone: Its antigen is still unknown.

Clones were sequenced by immunoSEQ multiplex PCR, and TCRdb holds only the in-frame ones, with some missing. This table holds some 97,000 clones, approximately 92% found once. The specimen was CD4+ T cells sorted from blood. V usage is TRBV4-1 and J usage is TRBJ1-4; 7 nucleotides align to TRBD1. The source is a human donor in good health. Some clones in this sample may be carry-over from other donors' samples. The CDR3 bases are TGCGCCAGCAGCCAGTCCTATATCAGGACAGGAACCCGGGCGAATGAAAAACTGTTTTTT. Translated: CASSQSYIRTGTRANEKLFF.